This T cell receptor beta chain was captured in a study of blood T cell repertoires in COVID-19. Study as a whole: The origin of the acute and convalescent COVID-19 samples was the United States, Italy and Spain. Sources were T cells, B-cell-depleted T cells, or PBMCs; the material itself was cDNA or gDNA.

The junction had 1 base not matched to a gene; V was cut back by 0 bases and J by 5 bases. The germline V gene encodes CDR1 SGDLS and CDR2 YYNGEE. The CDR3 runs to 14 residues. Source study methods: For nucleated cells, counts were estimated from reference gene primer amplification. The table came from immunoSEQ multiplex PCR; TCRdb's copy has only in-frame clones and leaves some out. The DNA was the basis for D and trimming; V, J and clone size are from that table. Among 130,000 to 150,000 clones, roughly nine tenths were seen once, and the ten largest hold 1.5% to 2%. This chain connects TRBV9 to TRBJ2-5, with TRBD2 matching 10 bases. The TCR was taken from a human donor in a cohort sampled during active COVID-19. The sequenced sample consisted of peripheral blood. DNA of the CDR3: TGTGCCAGCAGCGTAGCAGCGGGGGGGGAGACCCAGTACTTC. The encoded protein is CASSVAAGGETQYF.